The 28 T cell receptor beta chains listed next were all sequenced from one sample in a study of T cell changes during pregnancy in multiple sclerosis. Clones were sequenced by immunoSEQ multiplex PCR, and TCRdb holds only the in-frame ones, with some missing. The sample shows about 61,000 clones, about 90% of them seen only once. Sequenced here: peripheral blood, sampled in the first trimester of pregnancy. These receptor sequences come from a female donor in good health, enrolled as a control in a pregnancy study.

This clone was counted a single time. The chain has TRBV4-2 and TRBJ2-1, with 11 bases identical to TRBD1. CDR1 is LGHNA and CDR2 is YNFKEQ in the germline V gene. This CDR3 is 16 amino acids long. Trimming at V came to 0 bases and at J to 8 bases, leaving 6 bases not matched to a gene. The CDR3 region is CASSQDRTGGLDEQFF. CDR3 nucleotides: TGTGCCAGCAGCCAAGACAGGACAGGGGGCCTCGATGAGCAGTTCTTC.

J is TRBJ1-5 and V is TRBV6-6; 10 bases are a match to TRBD1. CDR1 and CDR2 (germline): MNHNY, SVGAGI (reference sequence). The CDR3 is 14 amino acids. J lost 6 bases, V lost 2 bases, and 1 base had no gene match. CDR3 in DNA: TGTGCCAGCAGTTACGGGACAGGGGTTCAGCCCCAGCATTTT. It is translated as CASSYGTGVQPQHF.

The chain couples TRBV13 to TRBJ2-1; 7 bases agree with TRBD2. CDR1 PRHDT and CDR2 FYEKMQ come from the germline V gene (reference sequence). The V gene end was trimmed by 5 bases and the J gene end by 4 bases; junction bases not matched to a gene: 11. This CDR3 spans 16 amino acids. This CDR3 reads CASSREVTSDYNEQFF. The CDR3 DNA reads as TGTGCCAGCAGCCGAGAGGTAACTAGCGATTACAATGAGCAGTTCTTC.

This rearrangement joins TRBV19 to TRBJ2-7, with a tentative D call TRBD1 (6 bases). This CDR3 comprises 15 residues. V shed 3 bases and J shed 0 bases, with 12 bases lying between them. Germline V gives CDR1 LNHDA, CDR2 SQIVND (reference sequence). This CDR3 is CASSIGSGVSYEQYF. DNA for the CDR3: TGTGCCAGTAGTATTGGGTCAGGGGTCTCCTACGAGCAGTACTTC. The full variable domain, its missing parts supplied by reference TRBV19 and TRBJ2-7, is DGGITQSPKYLFRKEGQNVTLSCEQNLNHDAMYWYRQDPGQGLRLIYYSQIVNDFQKGDIAEGYSVSREKKESFPLTVTSAQKNPTAFYLCASSIGSGVSYEQYFGPGTRLTVT.

V and J are TRBV19 and TRBJ1-5; D is unresolved. From germline, CDR1 is LNHDA and CDR2 SQIVND (reference sequence). This CDR3 is built from 12 residues. V was cut by 3 bases and J by 5 bases, with 5 bases left in between. CDR3 nucleotide sequence: TGTGCCAGTAGTATCGGTCATCAGCCCCAGCATTTT. This codes for CASSIGHQPQHF. The whole variable domain, remainder taken from reference TRBV19 and TRBJ1-5, is DGGITQSPKYLFRKEGQNVTLSCEQNLNHDAMYWYRQDPGQGLRLIYYSQIVNDFQKGDIAEGYSVSREKKESFPLTVTSAQKNPTAFYLCASSIGHQPQHFGDGTRLSIL.

The rearrangement uses TRBV11-2 and TRBJ2-5; TRBD1 matches 7 bases. Losses at the gene ends were 5 bases for V and 0 bases for J; bases not matched to a gene: 9. Germline CDR1 reads SGHAT; CDR2 reads FQNNGV. The length of the CDR3 is 16 residues. CDR3 protein: CASSARDSEYQETQYF. The CDR3 bases are TGTGCCAGCAGCGCCCGGGACAGTGAGTACCAAGAGACCCAGTACTTC.

The chain joins TRBV7-6 to TRBJ2-2, with 8 bases lining up with TRBD2. CDR3 size: 17 residues. Germline-derived CDR1 and CDR2 are SGHVS and FNYEAQ. J gave up 4 bases and V 8 bases, and 15 bases lay outside the gene matches. The CDR3 here is CASGPLAGRYRTGELFF. The DNA of the CDR3 is TGTGCCAGCGGCCCCCTAGCGGGCAGGTATCGCACCGGGGAGCTGTTTTTT. Combining the CDR3 with reference TRBV7-6 and TRBJ2-2 gives the whole variable domain GAGVSQSPRYKVTKRGQDVALRCDPISGHVSLYWYRQALGQGPEFLTYFNYEAQQDKSGLPNDRFSAERPEGSISTLTIQRTEQRDSAMYRCASGPLAGRYRTGELFFGEGSRLTVL.

The J gene is TRBJ2-2, the V gene TRBV6-1, with a tentative D call TRBD1 (6 bases). CDR3 length: 14 amino acids. V gave up 6 bases and J gave up 4 bases, with 12 bases separating them. CDR1 and CDR2 from the germline V gene are MNHNS and SASEGT. CDR3 nucleotide sequence: TGTGCCAGCAGAGGAGGCAGGGGCACCGGGGAGCTGTTTTTT. It codes for CASRGGRGTGELFF.

The chain joins TRBV2 to TRBJ1-2; D is unclear. The CDR3 length is 12 residues. The germline V and J ends were trimmed by 2 bases and 4 bases, with 5 bases remaining between them. The germline gives CDR1 SNHLY, CDR2 FYNNEI. CDR3 DNA: TGTGCCAGCAGTGAACAGCGCTATGGCTACACCTTC. Protein: CASSEQRYGYTF.

The chain recombines TRBV7-9 with TRBJ1-4; D is perhaps TRBD1 (5 bases). CDR3 length: 15 amino acids. The V end was cut by 4 bases, the J end by 2 bases, with 11 bases between. Germline values: CDR1 SEHNR, CDR2 FQNEAQ (reference sequence). DNA for the CDR3: TGTGCCAGCAGCTCCTCGGGGGTTACTAATGAAAAACTGTTTTTT. Its translation: CASSSSGVTNEKLFF. The variable domain in full, with the rest retrieved from reference TRBV7-9 and TRBJ1-4, is DTGVSQNPRHKITKRGQNVTFRCDPISEHNRLYWYRQTLGQGPEFLTYFQNEAQLEKSRLLSDRFSAERPKGSFSTLEIQRTEQGDSAMYLCASSSSGVTNEKLFFGSGTQLSVL.

The rearrangement links TRBV9 to TRBJ2-2; 10 bases map to TRBD2. V lost 2 bases, J lost 5 bases, and 12 bases stayed unmatched. The CDR3 contains 18 residues. Per germline, CDR1 SGDLS and CDR2 YYNGEE. The CDR3 loop is CASSVYHSGGLKTGELFF. The CDR3 DNA reads TGTGCCAGCAGCGTTTATCATAGCGGGGGGTTGAAGACCGGGGAGCTGTTTTTT.

The chain has TRBV4-2 and TRBJ1-2; possible D gene TRBD1, 5 bases. CDR3 length: 15 residues. Trimming pared 0 bases from V and 6 bases from J, leaving 14 bases between. Germline V gene sequence: CDR1 LGHNA, CDR2 YNFKEQ. The DNA of the CDR3 is TGTGCCAGCAGCCAAGACCTCCGCGGGGGGGATGGCTACACCTTC. Its translation: CASSQDLRGGDGYTF.

The chain is built from TRBV29-1 and TRBJ2-7, with D possibly being TRBD1 (9 bases). The V gene's germline CDR1 is SQVTM and CDR2 ANQGSEA. V gave up 0 bases and J gave up 5 bases, with 23 bases separating them. The CDR3 has 17 amino acids. Written as DNA, the CDR3 is TGCAGCGTTGAAGATCCTCGGGGGGGACAGGGAGATAACGAGCAGTACTTC. This sequence encodes CSVEDPRGGQGDNEQYF.

This chain links TRBV14 with TRBJ1-6, with D uncertain. The germline V gene has CDR1 SGHDN and CDR2 FVKESK. Trimming removed 4 bases from V and 10 bases from J, with 11 bases in between. The CDR3 runs to 13 residues. This CDR3 is CASSLGGSSPLHF. The CDR3 DNA follows: TGTGCCAGCAGCCTTGGAGGGTCGTCACCCCTCCACTTT.

This clone was found a few times. The genes are TRBV30 and TRBJ1-5; 10 bases fit TRBD1. From germline, CDR1 is GTSNPN and CDR2 SVGIG (reference sequence). This CDR3 has 14 amino acids. The J segment lost 7 bases and the V segment lost 1 base, leaving 4 bases of the junction unmatched. In DNA, the CDR3 is TGTGCCTGGAGTGCAGACAGGGGGCGGCAGCCCCAGCATTTT. Amino acid sequence: CAWSADRGRQPQHF. Looking up the rest from reference TRBV30 and TRBJ1-5 gives the full variable domain: SQTIHQWPATLVQPVGSPLSLECTVEGTSNPNLYWYRQAAGRGLQLLFYSVGIGQISSEVPQNLSASRPQDRQFILSSKKLLLSDSGFYLCAWSADRGRQPQHFGDGTRLSIL.

The chain employs TRBV5-1 and TRBJ1-1; 7 bases map to TRBD1. This CDR3 region has 16 residues. Trimming cost V 4 bases and J 1 base; bases outside gene matches: 10. Looked up from germline, CDR1 is SGHRS and CDR2 is YFSETQ. The CDR3 spells CASSIYRGGGNTEAFF. DNA for the CDR3: TGCGCCAGCAGCATCTACAGGGGCGGCGGGAACACTGAAGCTTTCTTT.

V usage is TRBV11-3 and J usage is TRBJ2-2; 8 bases line up with TRBD1. With 6 bases clipped from V and 6 bases from J, the junction kept 6 bases outside the gene matches. The germline gives CDR1 SGHNT, CDR2 YENEEA. The CDR3 spans 14 residues. The CDR3 loop is CASRETGEAGELFF. CDR3 nucleotide sequence: TGTGCCAGCAGAGAGACAGGGGAGGCCGGGGAGCTGTTTTTT.

The chain combines TRBV11-2 with TRBJ1-2, with a weak D call TRBD1 (5 bases). The CDR3 consists of 13 residues. Trimming took off 3 bases at V and 2 bases at J, with 7 bases between the two ends. The germline V gene encodes CDR1 SGHAT and CDR2 FQNNGV. The CDR3 coding sequence is TGTGCCAGCAGCTTTTGGACAAACTATGGCTACACCTTC. This sequence encodes CASSFWTNYGYTF.

The V and J genes are TRBV6-4 and TRBJ2-2; a weak D match, TRBD2 (6 bases). The germline V gene has CDR1 MRHNA and CDR2 SNTAGT. The CDR3 length is 16 residues. Trimming stripped 5 bases from V and 0 bases from J, with 13 bases between. The CDR3 reads CASSSDSGANTGELFF. Written as DNA, the CDR3 is TGTGCCAGCAGTTCAGACTCGGGAGCGAACACCGGGGAGCTGTTTTTT.

The chain has TRBV7-9 and TRBJ1-5; D is unclear. Between the trimmed V and J ends, which lost 5 bases and 2 bases, there was a span of 7 bases. The germline CDR1 and CDR2 sequences are SEHNR and FQNEAQ (reference sequence). This CDR3 region has 13 residues. The CDR3: CASSASGNQPQHF. The CDR3 DNA sequence: TGTGCCAGCAGCGCCAGTGGCAATCAGCCCCAGCATTTT.

The genes are TRBV19 and TRBJ2-1; tentatively, D is TRBD2 (5 bases). The germline V gene encodes CDR1 LNHDA and CDR2 SQIVND (reference sequence). The CDR3 loop spans 15 amino acids. Trimming shortened V by 7 bases and J by 10 bases, and 23 bases separated the two germline ends. CDR3 nucleotide sequence: TGTGCCAGTAACTTCAATCCCGGAAGTCTAGCAGAGCAGTTCTTC. Translated, it gives CASNFNPGSLAEQFF. Filled out from reference TRBV19 and TRBJ2-1, the complete variable domain reads DGGITQSPKYLFRKEGQNVTLSCEQNLNHDAMYWYRQDPGQGLRLIYYSQIVNDFQKGDIAEGYSVSREKKESFPLTVTSAQKNPTAFYLCASNFNPGSLAEQFFGPGTRLTVL.

V usage is TRBV13 and J usage is TRBJ2-5; a possible D gene is TRBD2 (6 bases). Trimming stripped 2 bases from V and 5 bases from J, with 6 bases between. The CDR3 runs 12 residues. In germline, CDR1 is PRHDT, CDR2 FYEKMQ (reference sequence). CDR3 DNA sequence: TGTGCCAGCAGCTTAAGCGGGGAGACCCAGTACTTC. Its translation: CASSLSGETQYF.

V and J are TRBV7-9 and TRBJ2-1; D might be TRBD2 (7 bases). Germline V gene data show CDR1 as SEHNR and CDR2 as FQNEAQ (reference sequence). The CDR3 covers 14 residues. The V gene lost 0 bases and the J gene lost 8 bases, with 11 bases spanning the gap. In nucleotides, the CDR3 is TGTGCCAGCAGCTTAGCGGGGGGGCGGGATGAGCAGTTCTTC. Its protein is CASSLAGGRDEQFF.

The chain has TRBV6-6 and TRBJ2-7, with D possibly being TRBD1 (6 bases). Per germline, CDR1 MNHNY and CDR2 SVGAGI (reference sequence). V was cut by 4 bases and J by 4 bases, with 20 bases left in between. The CDR3 is made up of 16 amino acids. CDR3 loop: CASSWGLEASSYEQYF. In DNA, the CDR3 is TGTGCCAGCAGTTGGGGGCTCGAAGCTAGTTCTTACGAGCAGTACTTC.

The chain joins TRBV29-1 to TRBJ2-2; 9 bases are a match to TRBD2. Germline CDR1 SQVTM, CDR2 ANQGSEA. The CDR3 extends over 15 amino acids. The CDR3 bases are TGCACCGAGGCGGCTAGCGGGACGAACACCGGGGAGCTGTTTTTT. Translated, it gives CTEAASGTNTGELFF.

The V gene is TRBV2, the J gene TRBJ2-3; D not certain. Trimming took 5 bases from V and 0 from J, leaving 12 bases between them. The germline CDR1 and CDR2 sequences are SNHLY and FYNNEI. The CDR3 loop spans 15 amino acids. CDR3 in DNA: TGTGCCAGCAGTACGGTTCTAGAGAGCACAGATACGCAGTATTTT. Residues: CASSTVLESTDTQYF.

This clone appeared a few times. The gene calls are TRBV15 and TRBJ1-1, with TRBD1 as a possible D gene (6 bases). CDR3 size: 13 residues. From germline, CDR1 is LNHNV and CDR2 YYDKDF (reference sequence). V was pared by 11 bases and J by 5 bases, with 18 bases between. For the CDR3, the DNA is TGTGCCTCTTCCAAACAGGGAGAAACTGAAGCTTTCTTT. This gives the protein CASSKQGETEAFF.

The V gene is TRBV5-1, the J gene TRBJ2-5; 11 bases fit TRBD1. The CDR3 spans 15 residues. Germline CDR1 and CDR2: SGHRS and YFSETQ. V was pared by 4 bases and J by 1 base, with 3 bases of the junction left unmatched. The CDR3 coding sequence is TGCGCCAGCAGCCTGGGACAGGGGGTCCAAGAGACCCAGTACTTC. Translated: CASSLGQGVQETQYF.